Below, 17 T cell receptor beta chains from the same sample are listed, as sequenced in a study of T cell repertoires in cytomegalovirus infection. Each CDR3 protein is one row after TCRdb ran MiXCR on the reads. Among fewer than 200,000 distinct CDR3 sequences listed, roughly 9% were seen once. What was sequenced was PBMCs. These receptor sequences come from a human donor in good health (CMV status not recorded). Some clones in this sample may be carry-over from other donors' samples.

This clonotype has just a few counts. This CDR3 is CSVEDRGGGYNEQFF. The CDR3 DNA sequence: TGCAGCGTTGAAGATCGGGGGGGAGGCTACAATGAGCAGTTCTTC. The chain carries TRBV29-1 and TRBJ2-1; 8 nucleotides agree with TRBD2. Per germline, CDR1 SQVTM and CDR2 ANQGSEA. The length of the CDR3 is 15 residues. V lost 0 bases and J lost 3; bases outside the gene matches: 4.

This clonotype was seen a handful of times. The DNA for the CDR3 is TGCAGCGTGACGCCGGGAGGGCGATACGAGCAGTACTTC. Translation: CSVTPGGRYEQYF. The rearrangement uses TRBV29-1 and TRBJ2-7; TRBD2 agrees at 8 bases. The CDR3 is 13 amino acids. Germline V CDR1 and CDR2: SQVTM, ANQGSEA. V lost 6 bases, J lost 4 bases, and 8 bases stayed unmatched.

V is TRBV6-2 or TRBV6-3 and J is TRBJ2-5, with TRBD2 identical over 12 bases. The CDR3 is 15 amino acids. The ends lost 7 bases at V and 2 bases at J; junction bases unmatched: 5. CDR1 and CDR2 (germline): MNHEY, SVGEGT. This chain's CDR3 is CASTLAGGPQETQYF. The DNA for the CDR3 is TGTGCCAGCACCCTAGCGGGGGGGCCACAAGAGACCCAGTACTTC.

The rearrangement links TRBV15 to TRBJ1-2, with a tentative D call TRBD1 (5 bases). V was cut by 5 bases and J by 4 bases, with 17 bases left in between. Per the germline V gene, CDR1 is LNHNV and CDR2 is YYDKDF (reference sequence). The CDR3 runs 15 residues. The CDR3 here is CATSSEEGVGYGYTF. For the CDR3, the DNA is TGTGCCACCAGCTCAGAAGAAGGGGTCGGCTATGGCTACACCTTC.

This clonotype was seen a handful of times. The chain carries TRBV20-1 and TRBJ1-1, with D tentatively TRBD1 (5 bases). CDR1 is DFQATT, CDR2 SNEGSKA, per germline (reference sequence). CDR3 length: 12 amino acids. Trimming pared 6 bases from V and 3 bases from J, leaving 11 bases between. The CDR3 is CSAWGLHTEAFF. CDR3 sequence (DNA): TGCAGTGCCTGGGGCTTACACACTGAAGCTTTCTTT.

This chain joins TRBV19 and TRBJ2-6; D is unclear. Per germline, CDR1 LNHDA and CDR2 SQIVND (reference sequence). The CDR3 is 17 residues long. V lost 3 bases to trimming and J lost 0 bases, with 12 bases between them. The chain's CDR3 is CASSMGNPSSGANVLTF. CDR3 nucleotide sequence: TGTGCCAGTAGTATGGGAAACCCGAGCTCTGGGGCCAACGTCCTGACTTTC.

This clonotype was observed many times. The chain uses TRBV7-8 and TRBJ2-5, with 11 bases fitting TRBD2. The V gene's germline CDR1 is SGHVS and CDR2 FQNEAQ. With 5 bases clipped from V and 5 bases from J, the junction kept 7 bases outside the gene matches. CDR3 size: 15 residues. This CDR3 is CASSALAGGLETQYF. In DNA, the CDR3 is TGTGCCAGCAGCGCGCTAGCGGGAGGTCTCGAGACCCAGTACTTC.

This clonotype was counted ten times or more. The V call is TRBV7-2, the J call TRBJ1-1; no reliable D call. Germline lookup yields CDR1 SGHTA and CDR2 FQGNSA. This CDR3 has 14 residues. The germline V and J ends were trimmed by 1 base and 2 bases, with 8 bases remaining between them. The chain's CDR3 is CASSLDATNTEAFF. DNA for the CDR3: TGTGCCAGCAGCTTAGATGCCACAAACACTGAAGCTTTCTTT.

This clonotype was picked up many times. The rearrangement joins TRBV7-2 to TRBJ1-2; D is unresolved. Looked up from germline, CDR1 is SGHTA and CDR2 is FQGNSA. This CDR3 has 13 residues. V was shortened by 6 bases and J by 4 bases, with 12 bases between the two germline ends. The CDR3 region is CASSHGGVYGYTF. The DNA of the CDR3 is TGTGCCAGCAGTCACGGTGGTGTCTATGGCTACACCTTC.

V and J are TRBV5-1 and TRBJ1-1; 8 bases map to TRBD1. The V and J ends lost 2 bases and 4 bases, in that order; junction bases with no gene match: 13. There are 17 residues in the CDR3. The germline V gene has CDR1 SGHRS and CDR2 YFSETQ. The CDR3 reads CASSLGSRITGGTEAFF. As DNA, the CDR3 is TGCGCCAGCAGCTTAGGGTCGAGAATAACAGGGGGCACTGAAGCTTTCTTT.

The chain carries TRBV18 and TRBJ2-2; 7 bases match TRBD1. CDR1 is KGHSH and CDR2 is LQKENI in the germline V gene. J gave up 0 bases and V 1 base, and 5 bases lay outside the gene matches. The length of the CDR3 is 17 residues. For the CDR3, the DNA is TGTGCCAGCTCACCACTCCCGGGACAGACGAACACCGGGGAGCTGTTTTTT. It translates to CASSPLPGQTNTGELFF.

This clonotype occurred many times. The CDR3 spells CASSPSPGQLNTEAFF. The DNA of the CDR3 is TGTGCCAGCAGCCCTTCCCCGGGACAACTGAACACTGAAGCTTTCTTT. V usage is TRBV7-2 and J usage is TRBJ1-1; D is perhaps TRBD1 (6 bases). The CDR3 spans 16 residues. Per germline, CDR1 SGHTA and CDR2 FQGNSA. V was pared by 5 bases and J by 0 bases, with 16 bases between.

This clonotype was counted many times. The chain uses TRBV7-2 and TRBJ1-1; 8 bases match TRBD1. The CDR3 runs 14 residues. The germline CDR1 and CDR2 sequences are SGHTA and FQGNSA. V lost 5 bases, J lost 3 bases, and 5 bases stayed unmatched. The chain's CDR3 is CASSQTGADTEAFF. CDR3 in DNA: TGTGCCAGCAGCCAGACAGGGGCGGACACTGAAGCTTTCTTT.

This clonotype was detected ten times or more. The chain uses TRBV14 and TRBJ2-3; 10 bases align to TRBD2. The CDR3 totals 16 residues. With 6 bases clipped from V and 4 bases from J, the junction kept 10 bases outside the gene matches. From germline, CDR1 is SGHDN and CDR2 FVKESK. CDR3 in DNA: TGTGCCAGCAGTCAACTGAGCGGGGGGGCGGCAGATACGCAGTATTTT. This codes for CASSQLSGGAADTQYF.

This rearrangement joins TRBV12-3 or TRBV12-4 to TRBJ2-7; a weak D match, TRBD1 (5 bases). Trimming took 2 bases from V and 5 from J, leaving 10 bases between them. The CDR3 contains 13 residues. The CDR3: CASSLQDSHEQYF. The CDR3 coding sequence is TGTGCCAGCAGTTTACAAGACAGCCACGAGCAGTACTTC.

At least ten counts were recorded for this clonotype. The V and J genes are TRBV7-2 and TRBJ2-1; D may be TRBD2 (6 bases). Trimming took 5 bases from V and 5 from J, leaving 16 bases between them. In germline, CDR1 is SGHTA, CDR2 FQGNSA. The CDR3 loop spans 15 amino acids. The CDR3 bases are TGTGCCAGCAGCCCGGGACTCACCGTAAACAATGAGCAGTTCTTC. Translated: CASSPGLTVNNEQFF.

Worth noting for this clonotype: This may stem from a read error, because a much larger clone lies one nucleotide away. The rearrangement links TRBV5-4 to TRBJ2-7; the D is unclear. This CDR3 region has 14 residues. Deletions cut 4 bases from V and 3 bases from J, with 14 bases between. Looked up from germline, CDR1 is SGHNT and CDR2 is YYREEE (reference sequence). CDR3 nucleotides: TGTGCCAGCAGCCCTGAGGCTGGCGGCTACGAGCAGTACTTC. This gives the protein CASSPEAGGYEQYF.